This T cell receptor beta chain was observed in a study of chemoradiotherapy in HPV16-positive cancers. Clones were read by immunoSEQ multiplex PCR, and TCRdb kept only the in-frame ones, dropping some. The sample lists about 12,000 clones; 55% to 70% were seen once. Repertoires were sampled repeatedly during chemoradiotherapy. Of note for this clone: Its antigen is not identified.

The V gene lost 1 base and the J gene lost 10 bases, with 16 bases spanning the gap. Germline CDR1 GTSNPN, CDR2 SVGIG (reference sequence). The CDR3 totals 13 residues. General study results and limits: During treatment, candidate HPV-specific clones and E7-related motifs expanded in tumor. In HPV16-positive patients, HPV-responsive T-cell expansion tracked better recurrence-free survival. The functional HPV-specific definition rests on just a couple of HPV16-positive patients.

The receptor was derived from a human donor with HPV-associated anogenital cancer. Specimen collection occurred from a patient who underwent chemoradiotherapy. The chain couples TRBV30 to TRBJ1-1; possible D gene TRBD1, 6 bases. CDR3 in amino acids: CAWSGQEGLGAFF. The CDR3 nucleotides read TGTGCCTGGAGTGGACAGGAAGGACTGGGAGCTTTCTTT.